Each of the 26 T cell receptor beta chains below was sequenced from the same sample in a study of blood T cell repertoires in COVID-19. Using immunoSEQ multiplex PCR, the repertoire was profiled, and TCRdb retains in-frame clones only, with some absent. The table lists approximately 400,000 clones, around 87% of them singletons. The material sequenced was PBMCs or T cells enriched from blood (not recorded which). The receptors shown here come from a man in his thirties or forties who had recovered from COVID-19.

The chain links TRBV5-1 to TRBJ1-1, with a tentative D call TRBD1 (5 bases). V was clipped by 4 bases and J by 7 bases, with 11 bases between them. CDR3 length equals 12 residues. CDR1 and CDR2 from the germline V gene are SGHRS and YFSETQ. CDR3 sequence: CASSLQGFEAFF. The CDR3 nucleotides read TGCGCCAGCAGCCTGCAGGGATTTGAAGCTTTCTTT.

The chain uses TRBV7-2 and TRBJ1-4; D call uncertain. This CDR3 has 15 residues. Looked up from germline, CDR1 is SGHTA and CDR2 is FQGNSA. V was trimmed by 5 bases and J by 3 bases, leaving 13 bases between them. CDR3 sequence (DNA): TGTGCCAGCAGCCCTGAACCGGGGTCTAATGAAAAACTGTTTTTT. This encodes CASSPEPGSNEKLFF.

In its sample, this clone was seen a few times. The chain joins TRBV30 to TRBJ1-5, with D possibly matching TRBD1 (6 bases). This CDR3 is built from 13 residues. Germline V lookup: CDR1 GTSNPN, CDR2 SVGIG (reference sequence). Trimming pared 1 base from V and 4 bases from J, leaving 8 bases between. CDR3 loop: CAWSAGANQPQHF. The CDR3 bases are TGTGCCTGGAGTGCAGGGGCAAATCAGCCCCAGCATTTT.

This rearrangement joins TRBV7-9 to TRBJ2-1, with unresolved D. CDR3 length: 12 residues. The V gene's germline CDR1 is SEHNR and CDR2 FQNEAQ (reference sequence). V lost 5 bases, J lost 4 bases, and 6 bases lay in between. This chain's CDR3 is CASSPAYNEQFF. In nucleotides, the CDR3 is TGTGCCAGCAGCCCCGCGTACAATGAGCAGTTCTTC.

A few counts support this clone. J is TRBJ1-6 and V is TRBV19, with a tentative D call TRBD1 (6 bases). Per germline, CDR1 LNHDA and CDR2 SQIVND (reference sequence). CDR3 size: 16 residues. The germline V and J ends were trimmed by 5 bases and 9 bases, with 20 bases remaining between them. As DNA, the CDR3 is TGTGCCAGTAGTCTGAGCCACAGGGACCGATTTTCACCCCTCCACTTT. Its protein is CASSLSHRDRFSPLHF.

This CDR3 reads CASSMEVSQGLLYGYTF. The CDR3 coding sequence is TGTGCCAGTAGTATGGAAGTCTCGCAGGGGTTACTGTATGGCTACACCTTC. The J gene is TRBJ1-2, the V gene TRBV19, with TRBD1 as a possible D gene (6 bases). The germline V gene encodes CDR1 LNHDA and CDR2 SQIVND (reference sequence). The germline V and J ends were trimmed by 3 bases and 5 bases, with 22 bases remaining between them. The CDR3 spans 17 residues.

This chain uses TRBV4-2 with TRBJ1-4; D unclear. CDR3 size: 13 residues. Trimming took 3 bases from V and 7 from J, leaving 9 bases between them. From germline, CDR1 is LGHNA and CDR2 YNFKEQ. CDR3 in DNA: TGTGCCAGCAGCCATGTGGAGACTGAAAAACTGTTTTTT. Protein: CASSHVETEKLFF.

This clone was counted once. The genes are TRBV7-2 and TRBJ2-7; 7 bases match TRBD2. CDR3 size: 14 residues. The germline gives CDR1 SGHTA, CDR2 FQGNSA. After removal of 5 bases from V and 9 bases from J, the junction contained 13 bases not matched to a gene. The chain's CDR3 is CASSPWASGEVQYF. CDR3 DNA sequence: TGTGCCAGCAGCCCGTGGGCCAGCGGGGAAGTGCAGTACTTC. Full variable domain (missing parts from reference TRBV7-2 and TRBJ2-7): GAGVSQSPSNKVTEKGKDVELRCDPISGHTALYWYRQSLGQGLEFLIYFQGNSAPDKSGLPSDRFSAERTGGSVSTLTIQRTQQEDSAVYLCASSPWASGEVQYFGPGTRLTVT.

V and J are TRBV4-1 and TRBJ1-5, with D perhaps TRBD1 (6 bases). This CDR3 contains 18 residues. CDR1 and CDR2 (germline): MGHRA, YSYEKL. V lost 3 bases, J lost 2 bases, and 20 bases lay in between. The CDR3 spells CASSHSEQGPRGNQPQHF. In DNA form, the CDR3 reads TGCGCCAGCAGCCACAGCGAACAGGGCCCTAGGGGCAATCAGCCCCAGCATTTT.

The CDR3 reads CASSFRGPEQYF. In nucleotides, the CDR3 is TGTGCCAGCAGTTTCAGGGGGCCAGAGCAGTACTTC. The rearrangement joins TRBV12-3 or TRBV12-4 to TRBJ2-7, with 8 bases aligning to TRBD1. The CDR3 spans 12 residues. Losses at the gene ends were 3 bases for V and 7 bases for J; bases not matched to a gene: 2.

The rearrangement uses TRBV11-1 and TRBJ1-1, with D perhaps matching TRBD1 (5 bases). CDR3 length: 16 amino acids. V shed 3 bases and J shed 0 bases, with 14 bases lying between them. Germline V CDR1 and CDR2: SGHAT, FQDESV (reference sequence). The CDR3 nucleotides read TGTGCCAGCAGCTTGGGTCAGGGACTCATGAACACTGAAGCTTTCTTT. Residues: CASSLGQGLMNTEAFF.

This sequence joins TRBV14 and TRBJ1-3; D call uncertain. Looked up from germline, CDR1 is SGHDN and CDR2 is FVKESK. The CDR3 consists of 13 residues. V gave up 0 bases and J gave up 9 bases, with 9 bases separating them. CDR3 residues: CASSQDPRSTIYF. In DNA, the CDR3 is TGTGCCAGCAGCCAAGACCCTAGAAGCACCATATATTTT.

With regard to this clone: Other DNA variants within this sample encode the same CDR3. V gene TRBV19 combines with J gene TRBJ2-5; 8 nucleotides align to TRBD1. The junction had 4 bases not matched to a gene; V was cut back by 4 bases and J by 3 bases. Germline loops: CDR1 LNHDA, CDR2 SQIVND (reference sequence). The CDR3 contains 14 residues. CDR3 protein: CASSTPGQEETQYF. In DNA, the CDR3 is TGTGCCAGTAGTACCCCGGGACAGGAAGAGACCCAGTACTTC.

This clone was seen more than once but under ten times. The chain is built from TRBV5-8 and TRBJ1-1; D uncertain. Trimming left V 1 base short and J 2 bases short, with 15 bases between. Germline CDR1 is SGHTS and CDR2 is YDEGEE. This CDR3 region has 16 residues. As DNA, the CDR3 is TGTGCCAGCAGCTTGAACGATTGGTACAAAAACACTGAAGCTTTCTTT. Translation gives CASSLNDWYKNTEAFF.

The chain combines TRBV7-9 with TRBJ1-2; 9 nucleotides line up with TRBD1. The CDR3 extends over 16 amino acids. V lost 0 bases, J lost 2 bases, and 4 bases stayed unmatched. The V gene's germline CDR1 is SEHNR and CDR2 FQNEAQ (reference sequence). CDR3 sequence reads: CASSLALDRGNYGYTF. The CDR3 bases are TGTGCCAGCAGCTTAGCCTTGGACAGGGGAAACTATGGCTACACCTTC.

This chain connects TRBV4-1 to TRBJ1-5; TRBD1 matches at 9 bases. J lost 7 bases, V lost 3 bases, and 7 bases had no gene match. Per germline, CDR1 MGHRA and CDR2 YSYEKL. This CDR3 has 15 amino acids. In DNA form, the CDR3 reads TGCGCCAGCAGCCAGGAAGACAGGGGGAGGCAGCCCCAGCATTTT. Its protein product is CASSQEDRGRQPQHF.

This chain joins TRBV27 and TRBJ2-7; D is possibly TRBD1 (6 bases). This CDR3 is 13 amino acids long. The V end lost 6 bases, the J end lost 8 bases, and 17 bases lay between the germline ends. The germline CDR1 and CDR2 sequences are MNHEY and SMNVEV (reference sequence). The CDR3, as DNA: TGTGCCAGCAGATCCCTCGGACAGCTCAAGCAGTACTTC. Its translation is CASRSLGQLKQYF.

In this sample, this clone turned up a few times. This chain joins TRBV3-1 (or the pseudogene TRBV3-2) and TRBJ2-7, with 8 bases that match TRBD2. The CDR3 sequence is 17 residues long. Germline loops: CDR1 LGHDT, CDR2 YNNKEL (reference sequence). V lost 1 base and J lost 1; bases outside the gene matches: 9. CDR3 sequence: CASSQGSGGGRSYEQYF. Written as DNA, the CDR3 is TGTGCCAGCAGCCAAGGATCGGGCGGGGGGCGTTCCTACGAGCAGTACTTC.

The chain carries TRBV6-2 or TRBV6-3 and TRBJ2-1, with TRBD1 matching 8 bases. Germline-derived CDR1 and CDR2 are MNHEY and SVGEGT. V dropped 2 bases and J dropped 4; count of bases not matched to a gene: 7. The CDR3 runs to 16 residues. The CDR3 spells CASSYPGRGLYNEQFF. The CDR3 coding sequence is TGTGCCAGCAGTTACCCAGGCAGGGGGCTGTACAATGAGCAGTTCTTC.

J is TRBJ1-6 and V is TRBV28; no definite D call. The CDR3 consists of 17 residues. From germline, CDR1 is MDHEN and CDR2 SYDVKM. V lost 8 bases and J lost 0, with 17 bases in between. DNA of the CDR3: TGTGCCAGCGTTTACGGCCTAGGGAGCTCCTATAATTCACCCCTCCACTTT. This sequence encodes CASVYGLGSSYNSPLHF.

J is TRBJ1-6 and V is TRBV6-1; D ambiguous. The V gene lost 3 bases and the J gene lost 3 bases, with 15 bases spanning the gap. The CDR3 spans 17 residues. Germline loops: CDR1 MNHNS, CDR2 SASEGT. DNA for the CDR3: TGTGCCAGCAGTGAGCCCCTCCACAACAGCTATAATTCACCCCTCCACTTT. The encoded protein is CASSEPLHNSYNSPLHF.

The chain is built from TRBV3-1 (or the pseudogene TRBV3-2) and TRBJ2-7, with TRBD2 identical over 15 bases. CDR3 length: 14 amino acids. CDR1 and CDR2 from the germline V gene are LGHDT and YNNKEL (reference sequence). V shed 4 bases and J 7 bases; nucleotides not matched to a gene: 2. The CDR3 region has the DNA TGTGCCAGCAGCCCCGGGACTAGCGGGGGGGAGCAGTACTTC. Protein: CASSPGTSGGEQYF.

V and J are TRBV19 and TRBJ1-2, with 9 bases matching TRBD1. CDR3 length: 14 amino acids. Germline V gene sequence: CDR1 LNHDA, CDR2 SQIVND (reference sequence). Trimming at V came to 5 bases and at J to 2 bases, leaving 3 bases not matched to a gene. CDR3 residues: CASSVDRGNYGYTF. The CDR3 nucleotides read TGTGCCAGTAGTGTCGACAGGGGGAACTATGGCTACACCTTC.

The chain recombines TRBV4-1 with TRBJ1-2; the D is unclear. The CDR3 consists of 15 residues. The V and J ends lost 0 bases and 1 base respectively, with 9 bases between them. Germline assignment: CDR1 MGHRA and CDR2 YSYEKL. The CDR3 protein is CASSQDGGNNYGYTF. The CDR3 DNA follows: TGCGCCAGCAGCCAAGATGGCGGGAATAACTATGGCTACACCTTC.

The chain couples TRBV5-4 to TRBJ1-6, with 8 bases that match TRBD1. There are 14 residues in the CDR3. V was pared by 4 bases and J by 14 bases, with 11 bases of the junction left unmatched. Germline loops: CDR1 SGHNT, CDR2 YYREEE (reference sequence). DNA for the CDR3: TGTGCCAGCAGCCAAGGACAGGGCCTCTCGTCCCTCCACTTT. Encoded protein: CASSQGQGLSSLHF.

The J gene is TRBJ2-7, the V gene TRBV18; 9 positions match TRBD1. Trimming at V came to 3 bases and at J to 3 bases, leaving 9 bases not matched to a gene. The CDR3 runs 16 residues. Germline V gene lookup returns CDR1 KGHSH and CDR2 LQKENI. CDR3: CASSPGQGIGVYEQYF. The CDR3 DNA reads as TGTGCCAGCTCACCGGGACAGGGCATAGGAGTCTACGAGCAGTACTTC.